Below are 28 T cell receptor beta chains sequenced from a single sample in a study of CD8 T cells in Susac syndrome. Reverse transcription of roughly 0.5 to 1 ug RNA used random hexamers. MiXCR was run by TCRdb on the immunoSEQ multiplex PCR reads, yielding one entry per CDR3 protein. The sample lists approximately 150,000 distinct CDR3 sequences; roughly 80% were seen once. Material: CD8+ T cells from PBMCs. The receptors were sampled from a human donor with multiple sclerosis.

The CDR3 DNA reads TGCGCCAGCAGCCAAGAGGGACGGGACAGGGGGCTGGACACTGAAGCTTTCTTT. Amino acid sequence: CASSQEGRDRGLDTEAFF. This chain uses TRBV4-1 with TRBJ1-1; 12 nucleotides match TRBD1. The CDR3 is 18 residues long. Germline CDR1 reads MGHRA; CDR2 reads YSYEKL. V dropped 0 bases and J dropped 3; count of bases not matched to a gene: 8.

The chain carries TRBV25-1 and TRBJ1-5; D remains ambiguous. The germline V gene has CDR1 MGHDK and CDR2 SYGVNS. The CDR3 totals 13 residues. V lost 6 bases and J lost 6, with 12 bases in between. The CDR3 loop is CASRVGSAQPQHF. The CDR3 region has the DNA TGTGCCAGCAGAGTGGGTAGCGCTCAGCCCCAGCATTTT.

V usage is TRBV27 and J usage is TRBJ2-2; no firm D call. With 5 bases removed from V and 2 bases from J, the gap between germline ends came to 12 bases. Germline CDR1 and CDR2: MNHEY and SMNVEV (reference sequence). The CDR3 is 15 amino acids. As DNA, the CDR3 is TGTGCCAGCAGTGTTTGTTGCGACAACACCGGGGAGCTGTTTTTT. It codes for CASSVCCDNTGELFF.

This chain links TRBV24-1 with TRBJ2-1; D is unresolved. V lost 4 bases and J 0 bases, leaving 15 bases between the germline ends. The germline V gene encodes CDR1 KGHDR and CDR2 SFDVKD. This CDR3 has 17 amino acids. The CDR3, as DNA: TGTGCCACCAGTGAGACCGGGTCCTCCAGCTCCTACAATGAGCAGTTCTTC. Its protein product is CATSETGSSSSYNEQFF.

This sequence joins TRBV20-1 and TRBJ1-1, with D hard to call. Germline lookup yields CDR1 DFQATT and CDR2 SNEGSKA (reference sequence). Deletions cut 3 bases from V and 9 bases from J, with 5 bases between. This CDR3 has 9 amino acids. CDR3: CSARWQAFF. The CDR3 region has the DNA TGCAGTGCTAGGTGGCAAGCTTTCTTT.

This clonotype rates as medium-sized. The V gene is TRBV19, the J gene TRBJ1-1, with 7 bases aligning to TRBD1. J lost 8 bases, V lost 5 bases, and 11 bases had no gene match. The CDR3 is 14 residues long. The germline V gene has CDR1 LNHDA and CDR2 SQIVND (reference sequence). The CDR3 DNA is TGTGCCAGTAGTTCCCGCCGGGACAGCGCAGAAGCTTTCTTT. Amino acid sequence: CASSSRRDSAEAFF.

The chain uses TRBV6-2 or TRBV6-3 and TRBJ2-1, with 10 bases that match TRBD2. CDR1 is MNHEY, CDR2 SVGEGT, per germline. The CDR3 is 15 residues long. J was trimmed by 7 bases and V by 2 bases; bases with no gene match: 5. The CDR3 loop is CASSYGLAVGNEQFF. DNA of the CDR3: TGTGCCAGCAGTTACGGACTAGCGGTGGGGAATGAGCAGTTCTTC.

The CDR3 spells CASSLAGLYNEQFF. The CDR3 nucleotides are TGTGCCAGCAGCCTAGCGGGGTTATACAATGAGCAGTTCTTC. This chain joins TRBV27 and TRBJ2-1, with 9 bases fitting TRBD2. Trimming cost V 6 bases and J 4 bases; bases outside gene matches: 4. Per the germline V gene, CDR1 is MNHEY and CDR2 is SMNVEV (reference sequence). The CDR3 consists of 14 residues.

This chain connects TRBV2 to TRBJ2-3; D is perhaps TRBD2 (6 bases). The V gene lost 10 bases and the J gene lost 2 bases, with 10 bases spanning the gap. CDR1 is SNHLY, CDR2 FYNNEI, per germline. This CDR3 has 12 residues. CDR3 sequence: CAKRDFTDTQYF. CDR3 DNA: TGTGCCAAGAGGGACTTCACAGATACGCAGTATTTT.

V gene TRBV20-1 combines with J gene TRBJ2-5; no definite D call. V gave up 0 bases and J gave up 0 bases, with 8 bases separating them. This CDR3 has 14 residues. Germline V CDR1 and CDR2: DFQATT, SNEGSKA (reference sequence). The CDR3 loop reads CSARDTEYQETQYF. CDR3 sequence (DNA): TGCAGTGCTAGAGATACGGAGTACCAAGAGACCCAGTACTTC.

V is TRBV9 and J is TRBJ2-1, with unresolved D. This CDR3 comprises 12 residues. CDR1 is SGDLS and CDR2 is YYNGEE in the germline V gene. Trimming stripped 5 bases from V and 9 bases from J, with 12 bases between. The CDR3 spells CASSSGVAEQFF. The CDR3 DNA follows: TGTGCCAGCAGTAGTGGGGTGGCTGAGCAGTTCTTC.

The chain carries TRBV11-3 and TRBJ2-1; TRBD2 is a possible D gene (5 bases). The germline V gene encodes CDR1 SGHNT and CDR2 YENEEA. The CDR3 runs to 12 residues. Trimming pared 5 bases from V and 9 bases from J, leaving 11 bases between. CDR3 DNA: TGTGCCAGCAGCCCGCGGACTTTTGAGCAGTTCTTC. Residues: CASSPRTFEQFF.

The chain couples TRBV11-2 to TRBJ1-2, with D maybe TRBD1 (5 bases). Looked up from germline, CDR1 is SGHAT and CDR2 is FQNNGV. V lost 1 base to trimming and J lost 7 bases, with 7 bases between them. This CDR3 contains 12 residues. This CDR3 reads CASSLVGVGYTF. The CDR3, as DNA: TGTGCCAGCAGCTTAGTGGGGGTTGGCTACACCTTC.

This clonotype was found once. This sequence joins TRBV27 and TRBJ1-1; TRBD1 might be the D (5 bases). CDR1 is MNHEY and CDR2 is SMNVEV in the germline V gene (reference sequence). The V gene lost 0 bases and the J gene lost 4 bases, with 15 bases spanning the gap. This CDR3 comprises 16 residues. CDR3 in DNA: TGTGCCAGCAGTTTATCTCGAGGGGCTGGGGTCACTGAAGCTTTCTTT. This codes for CASSLSRGAGVTEAFF.

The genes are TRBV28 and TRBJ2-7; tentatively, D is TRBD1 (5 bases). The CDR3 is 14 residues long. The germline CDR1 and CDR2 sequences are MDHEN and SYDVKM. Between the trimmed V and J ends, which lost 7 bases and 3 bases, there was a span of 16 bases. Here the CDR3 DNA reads TGTGCCAGCACTGACAGAGGAAGGCGCTACGAGCAGTACTTC. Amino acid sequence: CASTDRGRRYEQYF.

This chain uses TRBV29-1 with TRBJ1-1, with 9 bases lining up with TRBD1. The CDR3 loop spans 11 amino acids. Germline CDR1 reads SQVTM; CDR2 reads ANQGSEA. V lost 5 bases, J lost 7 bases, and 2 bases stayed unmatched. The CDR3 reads CSVLTGGEAFF. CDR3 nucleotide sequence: TGCAGCGTTCTGACAGGGGGTGAAGCTTTCTTT.

The CDR3, as DNA: TGTGCCAGTAGTATTTACGGGGAGGATGGGCAGCCCCAGCATTTT. Its protein product is CASSIYGEDGQPQHF. The chain joins TRBV19 to TRBJ1-5; D is ambiguous. Germline values: CDR1 LNHDA, CDR2 SQIVND (reference sequence). Trimming stripped 3 bases from V and 7 bases from J, with 16 bases between. This CDR3 spans 15 amino acids.

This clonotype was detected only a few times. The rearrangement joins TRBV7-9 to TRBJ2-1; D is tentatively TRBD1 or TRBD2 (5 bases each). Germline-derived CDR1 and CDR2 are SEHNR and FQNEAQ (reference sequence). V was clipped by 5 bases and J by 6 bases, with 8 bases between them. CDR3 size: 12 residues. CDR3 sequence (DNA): TGTGCCAGCAGCGGGACCCTCAATGAGCAGTTCTTC. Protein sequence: CASSGTLNEQFF. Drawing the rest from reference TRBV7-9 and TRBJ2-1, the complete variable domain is DTGVSQNPRHKITKRGQNVTFRCDPISEHNRLYWYRQTLGQGPEFLTYFQNEAQLEKSRLLSDRFSAERPKGSFSTLEIQRTEQGDSAMYLCASSGTLNEQFFGPGTRLTVL.

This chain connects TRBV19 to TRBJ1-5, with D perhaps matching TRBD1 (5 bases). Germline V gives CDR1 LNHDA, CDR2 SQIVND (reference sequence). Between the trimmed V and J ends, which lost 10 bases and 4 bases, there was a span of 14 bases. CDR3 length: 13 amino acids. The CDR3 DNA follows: TGTGCCACCCTGGGACGTATAAATCAGCCCCAGCATTTT. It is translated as CATLGRINQPQHF.

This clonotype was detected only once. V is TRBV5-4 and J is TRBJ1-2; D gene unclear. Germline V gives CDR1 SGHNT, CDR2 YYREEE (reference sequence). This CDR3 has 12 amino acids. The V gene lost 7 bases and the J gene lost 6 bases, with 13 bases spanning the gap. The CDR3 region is CASGGDPDGYTF. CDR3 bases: TGTGCCAGCGGCGGGGATCCGGATGGCTACACCTTC.

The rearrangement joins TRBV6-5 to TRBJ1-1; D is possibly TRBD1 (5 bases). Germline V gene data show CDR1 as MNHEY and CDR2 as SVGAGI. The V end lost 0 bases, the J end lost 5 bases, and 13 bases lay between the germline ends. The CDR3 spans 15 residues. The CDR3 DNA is TGTGCCAGCAGTTACTCACCGGCCAGGGAGACTGAAGCTTTCTTT. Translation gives CASSYSPARETEAFF.

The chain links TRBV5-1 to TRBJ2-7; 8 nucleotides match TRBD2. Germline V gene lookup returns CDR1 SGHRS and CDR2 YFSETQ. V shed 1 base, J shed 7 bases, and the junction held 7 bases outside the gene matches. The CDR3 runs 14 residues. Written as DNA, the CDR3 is TGCGCCAGCAGCTTGTATAGCGGGACGGGTGAGCAGTACGTC. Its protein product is CASSLYSGTGEQYV.

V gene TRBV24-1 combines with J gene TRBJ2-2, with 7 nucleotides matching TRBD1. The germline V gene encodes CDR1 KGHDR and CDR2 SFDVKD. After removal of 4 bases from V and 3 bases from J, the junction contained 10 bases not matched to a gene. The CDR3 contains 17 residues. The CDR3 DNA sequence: TGTGCCACCAGTGAGGGCTACAGGGGAACGGACACCGGGGAGCTGTTTTTT. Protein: CATSEGYRGTDTGELFF.

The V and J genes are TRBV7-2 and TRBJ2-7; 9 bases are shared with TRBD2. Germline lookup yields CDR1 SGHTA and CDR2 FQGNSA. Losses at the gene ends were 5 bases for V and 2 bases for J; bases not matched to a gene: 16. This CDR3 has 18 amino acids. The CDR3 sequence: CASSSSPLPSGAAYEQYV. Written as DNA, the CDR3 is TGTGCCAGCAGCAGCTCCCCACTCCCTAGCGGGGCTGCCTACGAGCAGTACGTC.

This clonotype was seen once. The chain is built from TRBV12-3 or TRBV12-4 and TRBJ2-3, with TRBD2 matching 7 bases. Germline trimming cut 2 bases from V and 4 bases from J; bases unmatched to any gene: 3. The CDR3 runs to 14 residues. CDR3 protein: CASSLMREPDTQYF. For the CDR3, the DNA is TGTGCCAGCAGTTTAATGCGGGAGCCAGATACGCAGTATTTT.

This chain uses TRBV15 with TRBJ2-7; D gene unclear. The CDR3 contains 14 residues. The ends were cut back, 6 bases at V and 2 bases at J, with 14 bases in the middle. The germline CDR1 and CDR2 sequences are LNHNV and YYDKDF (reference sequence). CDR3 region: CATRDPTSPYEQYF. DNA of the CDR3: TGTGCCACCAGAGACCCGACATCTCCCTACGAGCAGTACTTC. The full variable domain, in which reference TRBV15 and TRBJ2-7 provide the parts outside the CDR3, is DAMVIQNPRYQVTQFGKPVTLSCSQTLNHNVMYWYQQKSSQAPKLLFHYYDKDFNNEADTPDNFQSRRPNTSFCFLDIRSPGLGDTAMYLCATRDPTSPYEQYFGPGTRLTVT.

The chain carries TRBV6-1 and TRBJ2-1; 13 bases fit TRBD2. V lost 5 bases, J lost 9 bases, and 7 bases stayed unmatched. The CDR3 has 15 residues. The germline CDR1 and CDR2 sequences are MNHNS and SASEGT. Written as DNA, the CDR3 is TGTGCCAGCAGTCCTCCGGGACTAGCGGGAAGTGAGCAGTTCTTC. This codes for CASSPPGLAGSEQFF.

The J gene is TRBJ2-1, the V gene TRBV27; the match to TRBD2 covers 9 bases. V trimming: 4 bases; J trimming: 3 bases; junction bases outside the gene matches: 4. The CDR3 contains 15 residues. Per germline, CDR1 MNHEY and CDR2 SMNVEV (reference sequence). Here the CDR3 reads CASSSLAGFYNEQFF. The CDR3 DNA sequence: TGTGCCAGCAGTTCCCTAGCGGGATTCTACAATGAGCAGTTCTTC.